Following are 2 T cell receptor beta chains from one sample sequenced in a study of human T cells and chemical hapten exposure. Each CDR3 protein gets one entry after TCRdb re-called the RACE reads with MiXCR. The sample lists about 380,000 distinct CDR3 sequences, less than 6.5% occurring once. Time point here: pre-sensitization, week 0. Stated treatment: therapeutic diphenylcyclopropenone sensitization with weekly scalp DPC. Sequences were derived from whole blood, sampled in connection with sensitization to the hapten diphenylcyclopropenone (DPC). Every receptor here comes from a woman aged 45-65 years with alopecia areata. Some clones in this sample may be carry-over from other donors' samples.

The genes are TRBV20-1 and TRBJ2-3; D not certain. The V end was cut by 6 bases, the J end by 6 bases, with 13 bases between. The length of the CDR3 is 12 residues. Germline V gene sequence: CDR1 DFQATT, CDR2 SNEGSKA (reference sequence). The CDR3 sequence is CSAQDPTDTQYF. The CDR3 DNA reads TGCAGTGCACAAGACCCCACGGATACGCAGTATTTT.

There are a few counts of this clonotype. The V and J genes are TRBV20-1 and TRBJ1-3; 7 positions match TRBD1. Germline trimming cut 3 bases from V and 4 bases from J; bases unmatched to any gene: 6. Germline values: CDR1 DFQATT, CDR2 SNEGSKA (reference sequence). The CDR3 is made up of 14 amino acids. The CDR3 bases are TGCAGTGCTAGTAAGGGGGCGGCAGGAAACACCATATATTTT. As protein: CSASKGAAGNTIYF.